This T cell receptor (beta chain) was captured by sequencing in a study of CD8 T cells in Susac syndrome (dated by TCRdb to the late 2010s). In the study overall: Of the Susac syndrome patients who were sequenced, under 10 were in clinical remission while more than five had clinically active disease. Repertoire sequencing was used to test whether CD8+ T cell activation and differentiation in Susac syndrome was antigen driven. At blood withdrawal, Susac syndrome patients were either therapy-naive, taking corticosteroids (in some cases with IVIg as well), or taking IVIg alone. General study outcomes and caveats: In patients with Susac syndrome, the CD4+ T cell repertoire showed no detectable clonal expansion. The number of individuals in the TCR sequencing and HLA analysis was recognized as being relatively small.

RNA was extracted using the RNeasy kit, and roughly 0.5 to 1 microgram was reverse transcribed with random hexamers. The immunoSEQ multiplex PCR assay, which covers 54 Vbeta and 13 Jbeta segments, was used to amplify TCR beta CDR3 regions. PCR amplification bias was corrected using a synthetic template baseline for primer optimization and computational correction. As for the original processing: Reads were annotated to V, D and J genes per IMGT and analyzed with immunoSEQ Analyzer, keeping only productive sequences. Clonality was calculated as one minus the Shannon entropy normalized by log2 of the number of productive unique sequences. For each patient and control, public and private clones were evaluated within the 100 most prevalent clones. Clones were defined as Susac-specific when absent from the healthy and MS cohorts, from roughly 1,000 published viral clones and from other ImmuneACCESS disease sequences. TCRdb passed the public sequencing reads through fastp at Q25 and MiXCR, retaining productive beta sequences. Under each unique CDR3 protein, matching rows form one entry showing the most common genes and DNA. In this record, the V and J calls reflect TCRdb's handling and not the investigators' own analysis. The sample yields roughly 250,000 distinct CDR3 sequences; 95% to 97% were counted once. The ten biggest clones cover 0.08% to 0.11% of the sample.

As concerns this clonotype: Its antigen remains undetermined. No base-level quality is on record; no much larger clone is a single base apart.

High-throughput TCR beta sequencing profiled peripheral blood CD8+ and CD4+ T cells from healthy donors, Susac syndrome patients and multiple sclerosis patients. The Susac syndrome patients fulfilled recently defined diagnostic criteria for definite or probable disease. Bulk CD8+ and CD4+ T cells were purified by magnetic negative isolation, whereas CD8+ TEMRA cells were enriched by FACS. Blood was drawn into EDTA tubes, processed within 24 hours, and PBMCs were isolated by density gradient centrifugation. PBMCs destined for TCR sequencing were cryopreserved in liquid nitrogen and later thawed in a 37 °C water bath. Purity of sorted or isolated CD4+, CD8+ and CD8+ TEMRA cells was at least 90%. This clonotype was sampled from a human donor with Susac syndrome. Sequenced material: CD4+ T cells from PBMCs.

CDR3 loop: CASSLVTGSSYNEQFF. The bases are TGCGCCAGCAGCTTGGTCACGGGGAGCTCCTACAATGAGCAGTTCTTC. The chain joins TRBV5-1 to TRBJ2-1; possibly the D gene is TRBD2, per 5 matching bases. The CDR3 runs 16 residues from the cysteine to the phenylalanine. Just CDR3 DNA is preserved here, 48 bases in frame from base 1. CDR1 and CDR2 were assigned from the germline V gene as SGHRS and YFSETQ. The trim is 0 bases for V and 0 bases for J, with a gap of 10 bases between the germline ends.